The rows below give T cell receptor beta chains drawn from one sample of a study of radiation and T cells in renal cell carcinoma. TCRdb's table, derived via immunoSEQ multiplex PCR, lists solely in-frame clones and lacks some. The sample includes 45,000 to 55,000 clones, roughly 80% of them seen just once. This specimen consisted of blood, obtained from a patient whose treatment included radiotherapy and nephrectomy. Every receptor here comes from a woman in her 70s with renal cell carcinoma. Each CDR3 is given with its conserved first and last residue. A D gene is named only where the DNA matches it firmly. The size field is filled for only some rows; it gives once, few, many or a size class.

clone size,J gene,CDR3 length,V gene,D gene,CDR3 DNA,CDR3 protein
NA,TRBJ1-2,12,TRBV11-2,NA,TGTGCCAGCAGCCCTCAACAGGATGGCTACACCTTC,CASSPQQDGYTF
NA,TRBJ2-7,14,TRBV19,NA,TGTGCCAGTAGTATACAGGGGCGTATGGACGAGCAGTACTTC,CASSIQGRMDEQYF
NA,TRBJ2-3,17,TRBV5-4,NA,TGTGCCAGCAGCTTCCTCTTGGCGGGGGCTAGCACAGATACGCAGTATTTT,CASSFLLAGASTDTQYF
NA,TRBJ2-7,16,TRBV5-1,TRBD2,TGCGCCAGCAGCTCGACTCTAGCGGGAGGGAGTTACGAGCAGTACTTC,CASSSTLAGGSYEQYF
NA,TRBJ1-2,14,TRBV5-5,NA,TGTGCCAGCAGCTTGGAGTCCTCTTCTTGGGGCTACACCTTC,CASSLESSSWGYTF
NA,TRBJ2-6,18,TRBV11-2,NA,TGTGCCAGCAGCTTATTGGTACAGGGACGCTCTGGGGCCAACGTCCTGACTTTC,CASSLLVQGRSGANVLTF
NA,TRBJ2-5,14,TRBV7-2,TRBD2,TGTGCCAGCAGTTGGCGGGAGAGCCAAGAGACCCAGTACTTC,CASSWRESQETQYF
NA,TRBJ1-2,15,TRBV7-4,NA,TGTGCCAGCAGCTCGCAAGGGGAGGGTAGTAATGGCTACACCTTC,CASSSQGEGSNGYTF
NA,TRBJ2-7,14,TRBV7-2,NA,TGTGCCAGCAGCCTTTCACCCGAGGGCTACGAGCAGTACTTC,CASSLSPEGYEQYF
NA,TRBJ2-3,15,TRBV10-3,TRBD1,TGTGCCATCAGTGGTACAGGGGGAAGCACAGATACGCAGTATTTT,CAISGTGGSTDTQYF
NA,TRBJ2-1,15,TRBV4-2,NA,TGTGCCAGCAGCCAAGATCTTACGGGGCGGGATGAGCAGTTCTTC,CASSQDLTGRDEQFF
NA,TRBJ2-6,17,TRBV9,NA,TGTGCCAGCAGCGTAGGAGTCATAGGATCTGGGGCCAACGTCCTGACTTTC,CASSVGVIGSGANVLTF
NA,TRBJ2-3,12,TRBV2,NA,TGTGCCAGCAGTGTTGCGAGGGATACGCAGTATTTT,CASSVARDTQYF
few,TRBJ2-3,15,TRBV6-1,TRBD2,TGTGCCAGCAGCCAGACTAGCGGGGGACCAGATACGCAGTATTTT,CASSQTSGGPDTQYF
NA,TRBJ2-7,13,TRBV13,NA,TGTGCCAGCAGCTCTATGTGGGGACCCGAGCAGTACTTC,CASSSMWGPEQYF
few,TRBJ2-2,15,TRBV5-1,NA,TGCGCCAGCAGCGTACAGGGATATAACACCGGGGAGCTGTTTTTT,CASSVQGYNTGELFF
NA,TRBJ1-2,10,TRBV23-1,NA,TGCGCCAGAGGAGACGGACAGAACACCTTC,CARGDGQNTF
few,TRBJ1-1,10,TRBV29-1,NA,TGCAGCGTCGCTGACAGAGGAGCTTTCTTT,CSVADRGAFF
once,TRBJ2-7,13,TRBV2,NA,TGTGCCAGCAGTTCCACAGGGGCGGGGGAGCAGTACTTC,CASSSTGAGEQYF
NA,TRBJ1-5,14,TRBV2,NA,TGTGCCAGCACAGAATCATATAGCAATCAGCCCCAGCATTTT,CASTESYSNQPQHF
NA,TRBJ1-3,16,TRBV7-9,NA,TGTGCCAGCAGCCCCGAATCGGGGTCAGGGGGAAACACCATATATTTT,CASSPESGSGGNTIYF
NA,TRBJ2-7,15,TRBV7-6,TRBD2,TGTGCCAGCAGCTTAGGAGGAACTAGCGGGAGGGAGCAGTACTTC,CASSLGGTSGREQYF
NA,TRBJ2-3,15,TRBV25-1,TRBD1,TGTGCCAGCAGTGAAGTCCAGGGGGTCACAGATACGCAGTATTTT,CASSEVQGVTDTQYF
few,TRBJ1-1,14,TRBV9,NA,TGTGCCAGCACCCTAGGGAGGACGAACACTGAAGCTTTCTTT,CASTLGRTNTEAFF
once,TRBJ2-3,16,TRBV19,TRBD2,TGTGCCAGTAGTATCGATAGCGGGGGAACGCCGGCTACGCAGTATTTT,CASSIDSGGTPATQYF
NA,TRBJ2-6,13,TRBV7-3,NA,TGTGCCTCCTCCCCCGCTGGGGCCAACGTCCTGACTTTC,CASSPAGANVLTF
NA,TRBJ2-3,15,TRBV5-1,TRBD1,TGCGCCAGCACCGTCGACAGGGTGAGCACAGATACGCAGTATTTT,CASTVDRVSTDTQYF
NA,TRBJ1-4,15,TRBV9,TRBD1,TGTGCCAGCAGCGTAGAGGGCAGGGGGCAAGAAAAACTGTTTTTT,CASSVEGRGQEKLFF
NA,TRBJ2-1,17,TRBV9,TRBD2,TGTGCCAGCAGCGTACGGCTAGCGGGAGAGAATAGGTATGAGCAGTTCTTC,CASSVRLAGENRYEQFF
NA,TRBJ2-2,13,TRBV27,NA,TGTGCCAGCAGTTTAGGGAACACCGGGGAGCTGTTTTTT,CASSLGNTGELFF
NA,TRBJ1-1,14,TRBV5-8,NA,TGTGCCAGCAGCTGGGGTCCCATGAACACTGAAGCTTTCTTT,CASSWGPMNTEAFF
few,TRBJ2-4,16,TRBV27,NA,TGTGCCAGCAGTTTAAATGGGCTCCTAGCCAAAAACATTCAGTACTTC,CASSLNGLLAKNIQYF
NA,TRBJ1-2,16,TRBV10-1,NA,TGCGCCAGCAGTGAGTCGGGCTCACAGGGTCGCTATGGCTACACCTTC,CASSESGSQGRYGYTF
NA,TRBJ1-4,15,TRBV6-1,NA,TGTGCCAGCAGTGAAGCAAGGGCCGGGAGTGAAAAACTGTTTTTT,CASSEARAGSEKLFF
NA,TRBJ2-2,14,TRBV5-5,NA,TGTGCCAGCAGCTTCGCCACCTCCACCGGGGAGCTGTTTTTT,CASSFATSTGELFF
NA,TRBJ2-7,15,TRBV6-5,NA,TGTGCCAGCAGTTACTCCCCGTCGGTGACCTACGAGCAGTACTTC,CASSYSPSVTYEQYF
NA,TRBJ2-3,16,TRBV7-2,TRBD2,TGTGCCAGCAGCGCTCAGGGACTAGCGGGAACAGATACGCAGTATTTT,CASSAQGLAGTDTQYF
NA,TRBJ2-7,15,TRBV9,NA,TGTGCCAGCAGCCCCCGAGGGGGGGGGTATTACGAGCAGTACTTC,CASSPRGGGYYEQYF
NA,TRBJ1-2,13,TRBV6-6,NA,TGTGCCAGCTCAGGGGCCACTAACTATGGCTACACCTTC,CASSGATNYGYTF
NA,TRBJ2-1,15,TRBV11-1,TRBD2,TGTGCCAGCAGCTTACCCGGGACTAGCGGGTTTGAGCAGTTCTTC,CASSLPGTSGFEQFF
NA,TRBJ2-5,15,TRBV7-2,TRBD2,TGTGCCAGCAGCTCCCTAGCGGGAGGGCCGGAGACCCAGTACTTC,CASSSLAGGPETQYF
NA,TRBJ1-1,13,TRBV19,NA,TGTGCCAGTAGTATACAACGGGACACTGAAGCTTTCTTT,CASSIQRDTEAFF
NA,TRBJ1-5,15,TRBV2,TRBD1,TGTGCCAGCAGTCAGGACAGGGCCCCCAATCAGCCCCAGCATTTT,CASSQDRAPNQPQHF
NA,TRBJ2-1,15,TRBV6-5,TRBD2,TGTGCCAGCAGTTATAAAGGGACTAGTTGGAATGAGCAGTTCTTC,CASSYKGTSWNEQFF
once,TRBJ2-2,15,TRBV5-6,NA,TGTGCCAGCAGCCCGGTGCAGGGTCTGACCGGGGAGCTGTTTTTT,CASSPVQGLTGELFF
NA,TRBJ1-2,14,TRBV27,NA,TGTGCCAGCAGTTTAGCAGGCTCCAACTATGGCTACACCTTC,CASSLAGSNYGYTF
few,TRBJ2-7,14,TRBV27,NA,TGTGCCAGCAGAGATTCGGACGGGACCTACGAGCAGTACTTC,CASRDSDGTYEQYF
NA,TRBJ2-1,16,TRBV7-9,NA,TGTGCCAGCAGCCACCCAACCCGGGACCTATACAATGAGCAGTTCTTC,CASSHPTRDLYNEQFF
NA,TRBJ2-7,15,TRBV19,TRBD2,TGTGCCAGTAGAAAGGAGGGGCGGGGGAACTACGAGCAGTACTTC,CASRKEGRGNYEQYF
NA,TRBJ1-2,13,TRBV5-1,NA,TGCGCCAGCAGGCTCAGGGGCGAGGATGGCTACACCTTC,CASRLRGEDGYTF
NA,TRBJ2-3,15,TRBV5-4,TRBD2,TGTGCCAGCAGCTTCGGGGGGAGGGCCGCAGATACGCAGTATTTT,CASSFGGRAADTQYF
NA,TRBJ1-4,17,TRBV10-2,NA,TGCGCCAGCAGTGAGCCCCGCGTTGGGCAGGGCAATGAAAAACTGTTTTTT,CASSEPRVGQGNEKLFF
NA,TRBJ2-7,12,TRBV2,NA,TGTGCCAGCAGTGAATTCCGATACGAGCAGTACTTC,CASSEFRYEQYF
NA,TRBJ2-7,14,TRBV5-1,NA,TGCGCCAGCAGCTACAGCGAGGAGGGCTACGAGCAGTACTTC,CASSYSEEGYEQYF
few,TRBJ1-1,13,TRBV15,NA,TGTGCCACCAGCAGAGATAGGGACACTGAAGCTTTCTTT,CATSRDRDTEAFF
few,TRBJ1-5,14,TRBV19,NA,TGTGCCAGTAGTCACCAACAGGGAAACCAGCCCCAGCATTTT,CASSHQQGNQPQHF